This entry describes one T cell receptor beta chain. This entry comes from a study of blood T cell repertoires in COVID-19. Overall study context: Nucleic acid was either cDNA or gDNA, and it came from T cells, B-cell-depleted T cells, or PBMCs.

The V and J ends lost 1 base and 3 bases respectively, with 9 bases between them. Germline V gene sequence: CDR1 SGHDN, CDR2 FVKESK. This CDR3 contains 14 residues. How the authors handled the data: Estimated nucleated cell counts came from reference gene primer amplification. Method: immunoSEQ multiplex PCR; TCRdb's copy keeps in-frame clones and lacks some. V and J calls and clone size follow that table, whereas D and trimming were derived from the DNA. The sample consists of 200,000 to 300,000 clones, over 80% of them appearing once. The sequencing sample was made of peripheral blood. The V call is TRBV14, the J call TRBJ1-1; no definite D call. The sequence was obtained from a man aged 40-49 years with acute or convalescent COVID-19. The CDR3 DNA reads TGTGCCAGCAGCCAAGTTACCAGTTACACTGAAGCTTTCTTT. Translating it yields CASSQVTSYTEAFF.